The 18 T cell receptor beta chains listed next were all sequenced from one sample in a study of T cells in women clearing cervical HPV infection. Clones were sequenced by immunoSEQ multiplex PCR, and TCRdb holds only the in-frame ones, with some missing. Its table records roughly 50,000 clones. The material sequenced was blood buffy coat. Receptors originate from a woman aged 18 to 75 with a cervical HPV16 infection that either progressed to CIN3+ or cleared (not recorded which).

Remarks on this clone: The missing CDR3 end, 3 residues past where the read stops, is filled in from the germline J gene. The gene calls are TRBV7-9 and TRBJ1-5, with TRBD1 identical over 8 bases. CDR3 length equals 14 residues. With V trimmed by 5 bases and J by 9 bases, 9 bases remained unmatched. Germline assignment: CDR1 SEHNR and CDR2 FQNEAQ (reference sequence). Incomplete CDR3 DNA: TGTGCCAGCAGCCTCGGACAGGGTGGCGGGCCC. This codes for CASSLGQGGGP. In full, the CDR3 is CASSLGQGGGPQHF.

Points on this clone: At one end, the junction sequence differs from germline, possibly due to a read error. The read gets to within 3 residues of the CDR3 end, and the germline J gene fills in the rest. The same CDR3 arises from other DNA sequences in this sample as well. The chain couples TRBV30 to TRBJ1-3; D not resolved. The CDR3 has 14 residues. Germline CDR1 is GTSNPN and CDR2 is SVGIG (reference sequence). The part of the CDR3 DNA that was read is TGTGCCTGGAGTGTACGGAGGGCTGGAAACACG. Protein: CAWSVRRAGNT. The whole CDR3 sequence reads CAWSVRRAGNTIYF.

The CDR3 loop is CASSAGTASYNEQFF. CDR3 DNA (partial): TGTGCCAGCAGCGCCGGGACTGCGTCCTACAATGAG. This sequence joins TRBV5-6 and TRBJ2-1; TRBD2 is a possible D gene (6 bases). The read terminates 3 residues before the CDR3 end, so the remaining end is supplied by the germline J gene. CDR3 length equals 15 residues. V was shortened by 4 bases and J by 1 base, with 12 bases between the two germline ends. CDR1 and CDR2 (germline): SGHDT, YYEEEE.

The sequenced CDR3 bases are TGTGCCAGCAGGATTGTCGGCTCCTATAATTCACCC. This codes for CASRIVGSYNSP. The whole CDR3 protein is CASRIVGSYNSPLHF. The chain recombines TRBV5-4 with TRBJ1-6, with D hard to call. The read ends 3 residues before the CDR3 terminus; that terminus is restored from the germline J gene. V gave up 5 bases and J gave up 0 bases, with 9 bases separating them. The CDR3 runs 15 residues. Looked up from germline, CDR1 is SGHNT and CDR2 is YYREEE (reference sequence).

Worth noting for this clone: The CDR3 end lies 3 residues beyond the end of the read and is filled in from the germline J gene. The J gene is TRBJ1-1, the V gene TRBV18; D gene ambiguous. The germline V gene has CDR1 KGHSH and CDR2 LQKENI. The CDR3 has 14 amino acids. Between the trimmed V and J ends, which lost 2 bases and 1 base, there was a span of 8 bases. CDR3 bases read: TGTGCCAGCTCACCAAAGGGTGGGAACACTGAA. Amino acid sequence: CASSPKGGNTE. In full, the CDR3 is CASSPKGGNTEAFF.

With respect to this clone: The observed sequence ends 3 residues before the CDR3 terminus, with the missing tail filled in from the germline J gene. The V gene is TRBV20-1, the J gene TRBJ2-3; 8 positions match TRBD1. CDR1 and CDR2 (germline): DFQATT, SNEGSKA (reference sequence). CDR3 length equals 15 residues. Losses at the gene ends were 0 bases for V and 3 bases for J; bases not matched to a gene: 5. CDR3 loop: CSARDLRGRTDTQYF. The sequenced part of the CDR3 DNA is TGCAGTGCTAGAGATCTCAGGGGGCGAACAGATACG.

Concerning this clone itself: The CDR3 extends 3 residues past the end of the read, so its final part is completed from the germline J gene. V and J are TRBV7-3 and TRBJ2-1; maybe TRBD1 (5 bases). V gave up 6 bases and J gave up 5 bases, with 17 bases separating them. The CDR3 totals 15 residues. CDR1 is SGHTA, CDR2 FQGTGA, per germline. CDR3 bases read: TGTGCCAGCAGTTCTCTAGGACAAAACCACAATGAG. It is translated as CASSSLGQNHNE. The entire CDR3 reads CASSSLGQNHNEQFF.

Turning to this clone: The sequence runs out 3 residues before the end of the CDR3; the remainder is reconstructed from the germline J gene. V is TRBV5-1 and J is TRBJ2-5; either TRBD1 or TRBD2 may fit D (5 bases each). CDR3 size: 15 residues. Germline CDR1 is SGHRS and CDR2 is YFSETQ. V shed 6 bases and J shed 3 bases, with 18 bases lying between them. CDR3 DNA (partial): TGCGCCAGCACCATGAGAGGGGATTACAAAGAGACC. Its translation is CASTMRGDYKET. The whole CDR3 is CASTMRGDYKETQYF.

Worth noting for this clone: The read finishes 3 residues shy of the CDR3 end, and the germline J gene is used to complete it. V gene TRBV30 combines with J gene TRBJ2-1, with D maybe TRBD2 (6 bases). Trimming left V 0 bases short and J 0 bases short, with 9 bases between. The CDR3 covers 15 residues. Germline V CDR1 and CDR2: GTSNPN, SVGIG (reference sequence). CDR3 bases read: TGTGCCTGGAGTGTACTTAGCGGCTCCTACAATGAG. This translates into CAWSVLSGSYNE. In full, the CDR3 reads CAWSVLSGSYNEQFF.

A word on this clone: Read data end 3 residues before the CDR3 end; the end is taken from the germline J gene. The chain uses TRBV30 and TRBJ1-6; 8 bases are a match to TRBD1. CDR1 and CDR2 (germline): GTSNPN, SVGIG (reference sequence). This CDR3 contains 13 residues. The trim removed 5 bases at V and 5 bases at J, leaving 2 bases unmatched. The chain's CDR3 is CAWGTGDNSPLHF. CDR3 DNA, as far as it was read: TGTGCCTGGGGGACAGGCGATAATTCACCC.

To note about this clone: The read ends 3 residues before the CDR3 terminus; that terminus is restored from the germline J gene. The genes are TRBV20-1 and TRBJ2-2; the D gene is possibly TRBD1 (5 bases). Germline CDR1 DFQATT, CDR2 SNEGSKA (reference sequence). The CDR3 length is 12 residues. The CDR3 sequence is CSAQGGGEKLFF. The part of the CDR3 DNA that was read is TGCAGTGCCCAGGGTGGCGGTGAAAAG.

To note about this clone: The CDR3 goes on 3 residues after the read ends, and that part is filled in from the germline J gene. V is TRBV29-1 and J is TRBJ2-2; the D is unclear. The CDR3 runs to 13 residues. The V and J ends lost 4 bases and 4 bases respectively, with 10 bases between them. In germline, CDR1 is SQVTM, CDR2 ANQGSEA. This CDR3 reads CSVVVTGTGELFF. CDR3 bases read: TGCAGCGTTGTTGTCACTGGCACCGGGGAG.

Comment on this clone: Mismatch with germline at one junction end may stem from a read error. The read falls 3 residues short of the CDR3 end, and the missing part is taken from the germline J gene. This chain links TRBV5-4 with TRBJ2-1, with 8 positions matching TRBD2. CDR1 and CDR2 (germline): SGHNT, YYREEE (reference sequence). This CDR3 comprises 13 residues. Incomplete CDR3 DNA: TGTGCCGGCAGCGGGAGCGGGTACAATGAG. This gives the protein CAGSGSGYNE. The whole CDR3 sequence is CAGSGSGYNEQFF. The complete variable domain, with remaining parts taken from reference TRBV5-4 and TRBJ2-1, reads ETGVTQSPTHLIKTRGQQVTLRCSSQSGHNTVSWYQQALGQGPQFIFQYYREEENGRGNFPPRFSGLQFPNYSSELNVNALELDDSALYLCAGSGSGYNEQFFGPGTRLTVL.

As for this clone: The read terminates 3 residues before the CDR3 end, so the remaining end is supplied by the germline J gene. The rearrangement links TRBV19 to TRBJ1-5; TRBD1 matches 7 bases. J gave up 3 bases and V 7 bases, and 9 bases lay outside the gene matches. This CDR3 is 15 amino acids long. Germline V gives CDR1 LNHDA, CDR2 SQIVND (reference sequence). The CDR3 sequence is CASTITQGNNQPQHF. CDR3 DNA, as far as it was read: TGTGCCAGTACCATAACACAGGGGAACAATCAGCCC.

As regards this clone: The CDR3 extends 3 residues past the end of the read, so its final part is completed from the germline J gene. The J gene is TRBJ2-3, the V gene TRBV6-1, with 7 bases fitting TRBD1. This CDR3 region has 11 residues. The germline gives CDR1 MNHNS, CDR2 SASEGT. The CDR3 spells CASSGGQPQYF. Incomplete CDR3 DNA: TGTGCCAGCAGTGGGGGACAGCCG.

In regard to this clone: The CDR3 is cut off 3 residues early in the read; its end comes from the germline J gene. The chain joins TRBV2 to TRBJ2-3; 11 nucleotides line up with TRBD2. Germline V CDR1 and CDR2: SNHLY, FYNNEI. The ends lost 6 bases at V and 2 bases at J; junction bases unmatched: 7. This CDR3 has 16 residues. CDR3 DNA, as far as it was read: TGTGCCAGCAGGGTAGGACTAGCGGGTTCCACAGATACG. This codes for CASRVGLAGSTDT. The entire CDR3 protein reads CASRVGLAGSTDTQYF.

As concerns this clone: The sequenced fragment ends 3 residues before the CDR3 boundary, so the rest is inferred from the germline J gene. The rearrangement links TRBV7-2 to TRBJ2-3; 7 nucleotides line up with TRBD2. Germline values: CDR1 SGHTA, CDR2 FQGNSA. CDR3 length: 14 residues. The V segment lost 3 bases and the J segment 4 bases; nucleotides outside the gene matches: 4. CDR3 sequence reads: CASSLWDYPDTQYF. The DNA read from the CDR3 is TGTGCCAGCAGCTTGTGGGACTATCCAGATACG.

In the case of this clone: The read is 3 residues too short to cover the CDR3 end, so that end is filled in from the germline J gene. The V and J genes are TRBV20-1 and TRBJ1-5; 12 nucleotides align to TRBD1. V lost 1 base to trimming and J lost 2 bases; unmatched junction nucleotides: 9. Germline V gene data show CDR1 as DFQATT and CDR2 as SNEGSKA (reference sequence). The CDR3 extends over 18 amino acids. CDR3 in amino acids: CSARALGDRGLGNQPQHF. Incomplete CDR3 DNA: TGCAGTGCTAGAGCCCTAGGGGACAGGGGGCTTGGCAATCAGCCC.